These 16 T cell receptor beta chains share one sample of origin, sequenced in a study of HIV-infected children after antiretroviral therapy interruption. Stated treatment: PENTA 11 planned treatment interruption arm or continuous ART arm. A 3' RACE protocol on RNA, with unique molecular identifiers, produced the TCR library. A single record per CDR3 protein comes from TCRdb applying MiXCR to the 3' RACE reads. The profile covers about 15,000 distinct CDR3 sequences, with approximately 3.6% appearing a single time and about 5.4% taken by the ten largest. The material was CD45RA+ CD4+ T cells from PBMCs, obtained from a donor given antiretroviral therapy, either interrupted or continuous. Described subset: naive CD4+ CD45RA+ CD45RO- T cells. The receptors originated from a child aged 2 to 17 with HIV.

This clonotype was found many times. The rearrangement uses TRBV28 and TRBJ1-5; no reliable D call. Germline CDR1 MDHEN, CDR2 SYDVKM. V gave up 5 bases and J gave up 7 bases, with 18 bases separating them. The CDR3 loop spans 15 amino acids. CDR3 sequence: CASSDRRKVVQPQHF. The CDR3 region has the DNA TGTGCCAGCAGTGATCGGCGTAAGGTAGTCCAGCCCCAGCATTTT.

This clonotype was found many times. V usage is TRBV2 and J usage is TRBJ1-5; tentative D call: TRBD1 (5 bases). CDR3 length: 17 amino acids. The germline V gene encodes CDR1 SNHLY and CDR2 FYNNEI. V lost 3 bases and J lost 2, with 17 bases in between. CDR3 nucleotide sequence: TGTGCCAGCAGTGATTGGTCCTGGGCCAGGGGCAATCAGCCCCAGCATTTT. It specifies CASSDWSWARGNQPQHF.

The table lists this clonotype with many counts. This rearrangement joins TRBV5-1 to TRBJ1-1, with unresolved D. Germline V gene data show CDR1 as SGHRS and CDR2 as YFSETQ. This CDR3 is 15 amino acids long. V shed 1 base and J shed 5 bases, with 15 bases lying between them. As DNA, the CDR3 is TGCGCCAGCAGCTTGATAACCGACGGCAAAACTGAAGCTTTCTTT. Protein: CASSLITDGKTEAFF.

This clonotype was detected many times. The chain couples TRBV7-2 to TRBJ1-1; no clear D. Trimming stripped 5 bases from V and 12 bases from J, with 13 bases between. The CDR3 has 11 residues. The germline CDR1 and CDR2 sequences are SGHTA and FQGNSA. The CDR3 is CASSPQVETFF. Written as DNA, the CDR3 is TGTGCCAGCAGCCCCCAGGTGGAAACTTTCTTT.

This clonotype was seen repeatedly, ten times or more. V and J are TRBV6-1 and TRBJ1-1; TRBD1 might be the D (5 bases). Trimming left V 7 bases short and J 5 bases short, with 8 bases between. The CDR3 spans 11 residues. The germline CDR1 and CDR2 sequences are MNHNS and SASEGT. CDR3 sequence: CASKDSTEAFF. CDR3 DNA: TGTGCCAGCAAAGACAGTACTGAAGCTTTCTTT.

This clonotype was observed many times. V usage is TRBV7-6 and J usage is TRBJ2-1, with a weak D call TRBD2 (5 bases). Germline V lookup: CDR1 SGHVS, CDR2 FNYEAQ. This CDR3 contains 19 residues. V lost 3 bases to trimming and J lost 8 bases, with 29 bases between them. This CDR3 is CASSFLTPDEGGGPYEQFF. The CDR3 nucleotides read TGTGCCAGCAGCTTCCTGACCCCTGATGAGGGTGGAGGACCCTATGAGCAGTTCTTC. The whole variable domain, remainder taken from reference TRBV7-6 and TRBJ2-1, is GAGVSQSPRYKVTKRGQDVALRCDPISGHVSLYWYRQALGQGPEFLTYFNYEAQQDKSGLPNDRFSAERPEGSISTLTIQRTEQRDSAMYRCASSFLTPDEGGGPYEQFFGPGTRLTVL.

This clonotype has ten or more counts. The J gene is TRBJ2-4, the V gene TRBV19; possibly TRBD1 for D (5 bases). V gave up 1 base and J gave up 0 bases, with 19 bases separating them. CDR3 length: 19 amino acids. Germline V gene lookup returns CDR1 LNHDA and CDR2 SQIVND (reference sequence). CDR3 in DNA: TGTGCCAGTAGTATAGGGCAGGTTAGGGGAAGGAGAGCCAAAAACATTCAGTACTTC. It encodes CASSIGQVRGRRAKNIQYF.

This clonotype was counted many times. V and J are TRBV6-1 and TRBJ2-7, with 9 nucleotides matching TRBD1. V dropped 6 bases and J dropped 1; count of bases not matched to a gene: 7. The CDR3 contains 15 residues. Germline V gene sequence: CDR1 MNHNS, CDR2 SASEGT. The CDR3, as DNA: TGTGCCAGCAGAGGGACAGGGTGGGATTCCTACGAGCAGTACTTC. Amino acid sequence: CASRGTGWDSYEQYF.

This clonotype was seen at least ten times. The CDR3 DNA reads TGCAGTGCTAGAGATTTGGGAAAACAAGCGTTCACAGATACGCAGTATTTT. It is translated as CSARDLGKQAFTDTQYF. V gene TRBV20-1 combines with J gene TRBJ2-3; no reliable D call. V was trimmed by 0 bases and J by 2 bases, leaving 18 bases between them. The CDR3 spans 17 residues. CDR1 DFQATT and CDR2 SNEGSKA come from the germline V gene (reference sequence).

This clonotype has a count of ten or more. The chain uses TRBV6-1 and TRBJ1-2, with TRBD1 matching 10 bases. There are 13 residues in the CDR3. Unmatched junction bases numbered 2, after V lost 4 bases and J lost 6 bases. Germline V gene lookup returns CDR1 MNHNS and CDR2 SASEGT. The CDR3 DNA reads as TGTGCCAGCAGTGGAGGACAGGGGGATGGCTACACCTTC. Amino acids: CASSGGQGDGYTF.

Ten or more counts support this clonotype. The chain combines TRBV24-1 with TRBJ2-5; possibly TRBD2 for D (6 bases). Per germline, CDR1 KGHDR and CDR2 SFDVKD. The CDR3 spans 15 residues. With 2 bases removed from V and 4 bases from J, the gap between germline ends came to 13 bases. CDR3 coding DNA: TGTGCCACCAGTGATTCACGGGAGTTTGGAGAGACCCAGTACTTC. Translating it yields CATSDSREFGETQYF.

CDR3 nucleotide sequence: TGTGCCAGCAGTTTATCCACAGGGGGGAATTCACCCCTCCACTTT. This codes for CASSLSTGGNSPLHF. This chain joins TRBV27 and TRBJ1-6, with TRBD1 matching over 8 bases. Germline CDR1 reads MNHEY; CDR2 reads SMNVEV (reference sequence). There are 15 residues in the CDR3. With 0 bases clipped from V and 7 bases from J, the junction kept 2 bases outside the gene matches.

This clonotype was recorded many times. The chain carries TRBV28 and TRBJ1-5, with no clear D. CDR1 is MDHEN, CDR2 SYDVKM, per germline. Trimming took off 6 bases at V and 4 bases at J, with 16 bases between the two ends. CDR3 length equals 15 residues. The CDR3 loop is CASRPRFQQNQPQHF. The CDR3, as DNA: TGTGCCAGCAGACCCAGGTTTCAGCAGAATCAGCCCCAGCATTTT.

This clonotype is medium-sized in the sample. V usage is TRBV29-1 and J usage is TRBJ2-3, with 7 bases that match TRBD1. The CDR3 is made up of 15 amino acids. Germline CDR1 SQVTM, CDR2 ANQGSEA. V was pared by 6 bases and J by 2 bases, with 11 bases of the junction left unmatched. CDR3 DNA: TGCAGCGTACCACTCACAGGGGCCGCCACAGATACGCAGTATTTT. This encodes CSVPLTGAATDTQYF.

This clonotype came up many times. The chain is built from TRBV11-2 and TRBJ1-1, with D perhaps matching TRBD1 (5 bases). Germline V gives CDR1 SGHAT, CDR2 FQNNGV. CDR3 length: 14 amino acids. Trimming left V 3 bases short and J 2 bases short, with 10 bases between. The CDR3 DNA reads TGTGCCAGCAGCTTGACAGACACAAACACTGAAGCTTTCTTT. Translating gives CASSLTDTNTEAFF.

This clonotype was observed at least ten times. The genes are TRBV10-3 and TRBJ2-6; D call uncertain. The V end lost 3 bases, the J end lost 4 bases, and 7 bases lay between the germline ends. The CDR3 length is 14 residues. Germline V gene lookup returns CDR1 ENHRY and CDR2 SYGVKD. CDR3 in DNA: TGTGCCATCAGTGAAGGGTCCGGGGCCAACGTCCTGACTTTC. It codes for CAISEGSGANVLTF.